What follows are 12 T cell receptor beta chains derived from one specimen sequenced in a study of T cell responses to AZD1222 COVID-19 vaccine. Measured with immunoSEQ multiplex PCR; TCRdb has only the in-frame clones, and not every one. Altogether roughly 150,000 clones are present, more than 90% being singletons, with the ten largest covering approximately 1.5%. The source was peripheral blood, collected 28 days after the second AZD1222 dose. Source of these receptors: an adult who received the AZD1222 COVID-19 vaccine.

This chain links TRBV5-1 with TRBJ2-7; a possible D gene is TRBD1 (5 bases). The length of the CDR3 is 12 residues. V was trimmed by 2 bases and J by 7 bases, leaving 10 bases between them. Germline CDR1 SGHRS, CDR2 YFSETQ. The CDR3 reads CASSFVGEEQYF. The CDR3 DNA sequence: TGCGCCAGCAGCTTTGTAGGGGAAGAGCAGTACTTC.

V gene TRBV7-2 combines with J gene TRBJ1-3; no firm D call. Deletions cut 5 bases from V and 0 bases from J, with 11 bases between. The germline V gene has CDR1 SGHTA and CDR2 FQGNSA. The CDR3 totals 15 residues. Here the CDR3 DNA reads TGTGCCAGCAGCCCTTACATGGACTCTGGAAACACCATATATTTT. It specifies CASSPYMDSGNTIYF.

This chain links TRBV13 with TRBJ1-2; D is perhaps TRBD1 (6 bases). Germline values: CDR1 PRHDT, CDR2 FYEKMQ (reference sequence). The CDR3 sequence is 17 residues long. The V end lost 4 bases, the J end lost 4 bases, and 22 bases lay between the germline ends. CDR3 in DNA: TGTGCCAGCAGCTCCGCAACTGGACAGCTTGAGTCCTATGGCTACACCTTC. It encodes CASSSATGQLESYGYTF.

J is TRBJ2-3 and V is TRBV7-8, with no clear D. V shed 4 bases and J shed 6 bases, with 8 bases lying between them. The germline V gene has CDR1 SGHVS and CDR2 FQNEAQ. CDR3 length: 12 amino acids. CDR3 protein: CASSSTRDTQYF. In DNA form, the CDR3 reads TGTGCCAGCAGCTCAACTCGGGATACGCAGTATTTT.

Written as DNA, the CDR3 is TGTGCCAGCTCACCACCGGGAACAGAACACAATGAGCAGTTCTTC. It is translated as CASSPPGTEHNEQFF. The chain is built from TRBV18 and TRBJ2-1; D is uncertain. From germline, CDR1 is KGHSH and CDR2 LQKENI. The V and J ends lost 0 bases and 5 bases respectively, with 11 bases between them. The CDR3 loop spans 15 amino acids.

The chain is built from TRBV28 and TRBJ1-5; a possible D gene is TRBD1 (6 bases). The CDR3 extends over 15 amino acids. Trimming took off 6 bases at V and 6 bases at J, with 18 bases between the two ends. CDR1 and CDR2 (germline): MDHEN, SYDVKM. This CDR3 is CASSQRGVVAQPQHF. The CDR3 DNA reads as TGTGCCAGCAGCCAAAGGGGGGTGGTGGCTCAGCCCCAGCATTTT.

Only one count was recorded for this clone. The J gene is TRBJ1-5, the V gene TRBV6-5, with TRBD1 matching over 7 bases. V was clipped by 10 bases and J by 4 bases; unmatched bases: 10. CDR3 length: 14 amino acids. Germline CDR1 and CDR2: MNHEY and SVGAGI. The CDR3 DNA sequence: TGTGCCACCAAGACAGGGCGAAGAAATCAGCCCCAGCATTTT. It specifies CATKTGRRNQPQHF.

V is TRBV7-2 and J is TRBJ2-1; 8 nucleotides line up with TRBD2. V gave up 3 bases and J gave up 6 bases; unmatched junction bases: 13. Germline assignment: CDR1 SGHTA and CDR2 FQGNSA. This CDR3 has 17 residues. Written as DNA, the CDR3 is TGTGCCAGCAGCTTTATGGCCGGGACTAGGGTCCCCAATGAGCAGTTCTTC. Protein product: CASSFMAGTRVPNEQFF.

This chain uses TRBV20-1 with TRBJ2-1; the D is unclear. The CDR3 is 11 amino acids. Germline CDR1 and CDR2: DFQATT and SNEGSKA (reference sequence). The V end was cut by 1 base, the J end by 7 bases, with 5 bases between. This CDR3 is CSARGPNEQFF. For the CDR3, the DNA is TGCAGTGCTAGAGGTCCTAATGAGCAGTTCTTC.

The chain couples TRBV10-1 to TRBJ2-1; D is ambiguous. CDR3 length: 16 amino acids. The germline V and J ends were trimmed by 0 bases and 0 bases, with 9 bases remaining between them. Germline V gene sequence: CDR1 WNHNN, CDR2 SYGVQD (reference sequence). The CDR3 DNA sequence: TGCGCCAGCAGTGAGTCGGGTGTGAGCTCCTACAATGAGCAGTTCTTC. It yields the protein CASSESGVSSYNEQFF.

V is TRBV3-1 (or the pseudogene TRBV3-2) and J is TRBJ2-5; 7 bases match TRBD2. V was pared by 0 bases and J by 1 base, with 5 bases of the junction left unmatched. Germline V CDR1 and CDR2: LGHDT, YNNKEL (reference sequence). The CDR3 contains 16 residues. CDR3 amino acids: CASSQDSGGSQETQYF. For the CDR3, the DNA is TGTGCCAGCAGCCAAGACTCGGGCGGGAGCCAAGAGACCCAGTACTTC.

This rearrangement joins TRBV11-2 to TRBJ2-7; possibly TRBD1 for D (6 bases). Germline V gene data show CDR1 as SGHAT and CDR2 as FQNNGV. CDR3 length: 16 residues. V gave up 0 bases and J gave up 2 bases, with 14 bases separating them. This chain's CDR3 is CASSLDWGEGAYEQYF. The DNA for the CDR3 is TGTGCCAGCAGCTTAGATTGGGGAGAGGGGGCCTACGAGCAGTACTTC.